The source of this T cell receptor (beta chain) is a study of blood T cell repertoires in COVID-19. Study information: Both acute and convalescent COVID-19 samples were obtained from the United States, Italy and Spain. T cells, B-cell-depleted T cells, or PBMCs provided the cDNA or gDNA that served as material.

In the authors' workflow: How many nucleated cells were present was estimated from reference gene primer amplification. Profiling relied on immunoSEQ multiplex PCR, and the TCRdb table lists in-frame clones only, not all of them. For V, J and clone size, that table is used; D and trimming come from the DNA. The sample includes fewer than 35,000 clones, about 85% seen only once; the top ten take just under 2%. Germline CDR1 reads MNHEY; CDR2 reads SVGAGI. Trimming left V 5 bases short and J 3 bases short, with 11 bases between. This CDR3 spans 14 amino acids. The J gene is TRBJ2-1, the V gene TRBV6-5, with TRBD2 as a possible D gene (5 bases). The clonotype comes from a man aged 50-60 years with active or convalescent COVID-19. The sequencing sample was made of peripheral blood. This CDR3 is CASSRTRDYNEQFF. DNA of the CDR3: TGTGCCAGCAGTAGAACCCGGGACTACAATGAGCAGTTCTTC.